This TCR beta chain derives from a study of cytomegalovirus exposure and HLA in healthy donors. General observations from the study: TCR beta V- and J-gene trimming, according to a later analysis, was linked to a missense DCLRE1C variant. The study found most TCR sequences rare, yet found some public TCRs in many donors.

V lost 1 base and J 3 bases, leaving 12 bases between the germline ends. CDR1 and CDR2 from the germline V gene are SQVTM and ANQGSEA. This CDR3 has 14 residues. About this clone itself: No antigen is known for it.

The PCR was carried out with 60 Vbeta primers and 13 Jbeta primers. Study processing details: There were around 78 million unique TCR beta chains by a later count, and 10 million to 12 million of them were shared. Clones were sequenced by immunoSEQ multiplex PCR, and TCRdb holds only the in-frame ones, with some missing. For V, J and clone size, that table is used; D and trimming come from the DNA. Of about 94,000 clones listed, about 80% are singletons. V gene TRBV29-1 combines with J gene TRBJ1-2, with D hard to call. The specimen was PBMCs. The origin of this receptor is a human donor in good health. The CDR3 reads CSVEVENPYYGYTF. The CDR3 DNA reads as TGCAGCGTTGAAGTGGAGAATCCGTACTATGGCTACACCTTC.